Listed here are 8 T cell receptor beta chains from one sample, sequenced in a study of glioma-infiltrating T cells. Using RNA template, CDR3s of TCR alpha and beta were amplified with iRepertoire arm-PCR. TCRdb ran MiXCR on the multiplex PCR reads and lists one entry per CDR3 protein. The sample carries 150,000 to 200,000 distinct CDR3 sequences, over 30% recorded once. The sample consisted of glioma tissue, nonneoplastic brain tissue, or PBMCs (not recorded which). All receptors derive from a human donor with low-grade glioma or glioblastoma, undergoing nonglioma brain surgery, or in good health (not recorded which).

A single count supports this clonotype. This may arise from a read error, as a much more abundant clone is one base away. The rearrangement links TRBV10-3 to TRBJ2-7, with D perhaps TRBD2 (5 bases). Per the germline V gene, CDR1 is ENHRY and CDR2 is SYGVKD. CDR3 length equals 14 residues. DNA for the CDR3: TGTGCCGTCAGTGGGAAGAGCGGATCGGGGGAGCAGTACTTC. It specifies CAVSGKSGSGEQYF.

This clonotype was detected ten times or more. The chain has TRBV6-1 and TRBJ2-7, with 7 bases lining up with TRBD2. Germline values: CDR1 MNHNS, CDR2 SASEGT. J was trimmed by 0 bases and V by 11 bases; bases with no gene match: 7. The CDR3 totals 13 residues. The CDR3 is CACLTSSSYEQYF. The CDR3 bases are TGTGCCTGCCTGACTAGCTCCTCCTACGAGCAGTACTTC.

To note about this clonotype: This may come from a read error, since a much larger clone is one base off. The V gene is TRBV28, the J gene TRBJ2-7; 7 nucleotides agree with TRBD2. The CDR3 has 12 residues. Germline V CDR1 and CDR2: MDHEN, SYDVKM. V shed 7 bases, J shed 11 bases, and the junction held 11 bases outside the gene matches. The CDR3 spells CASIGGGREKYF. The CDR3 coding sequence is TGTGCCAGCATCGGTGGAGGGCGGGAGAAGTACTTC.

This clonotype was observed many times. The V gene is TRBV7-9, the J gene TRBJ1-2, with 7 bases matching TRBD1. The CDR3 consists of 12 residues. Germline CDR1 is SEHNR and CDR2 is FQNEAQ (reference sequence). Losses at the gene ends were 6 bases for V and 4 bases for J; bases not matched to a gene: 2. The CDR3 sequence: CASSRDSYGYTF. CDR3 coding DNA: TGTGCCAGCAGTCGGGACAGCTATGGCTACACCTTC.

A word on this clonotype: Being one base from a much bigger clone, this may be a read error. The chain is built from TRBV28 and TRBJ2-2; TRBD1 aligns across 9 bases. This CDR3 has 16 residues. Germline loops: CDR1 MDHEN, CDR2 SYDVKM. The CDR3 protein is CASSLWWDRESGELFF. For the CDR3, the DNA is TGTGCCAGCAGTCTATGGTGGGACAGGGAATCCGGGGAGCTGTTTTTT.

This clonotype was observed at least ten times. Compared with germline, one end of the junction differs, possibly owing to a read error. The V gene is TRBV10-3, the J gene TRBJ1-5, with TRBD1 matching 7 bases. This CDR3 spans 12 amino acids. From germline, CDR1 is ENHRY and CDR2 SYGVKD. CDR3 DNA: TGTGCCATCAGGGGCGCGACAGGGCCCCTGCATTTT. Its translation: CAIRGATGPLHF.

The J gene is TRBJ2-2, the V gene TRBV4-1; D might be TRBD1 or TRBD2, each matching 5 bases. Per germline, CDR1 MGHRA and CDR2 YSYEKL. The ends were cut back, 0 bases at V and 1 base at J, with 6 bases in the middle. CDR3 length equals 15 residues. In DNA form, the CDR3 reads TGCGCCAGCAGCCAAGAGGGGGTGAACACCGGGGAGCTGTTTTTT. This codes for CASSQEGVNTGELFF.

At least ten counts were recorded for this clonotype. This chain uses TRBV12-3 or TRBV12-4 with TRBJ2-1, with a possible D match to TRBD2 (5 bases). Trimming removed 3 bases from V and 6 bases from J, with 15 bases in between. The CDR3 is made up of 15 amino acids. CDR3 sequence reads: CASSFGVTSVNEQFF. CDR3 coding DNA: TGTGCCAGCAGTTTTGGGGTAACTAGTGTCAATGAGCAGTTCTTC.